This T cell receptor beta chain appears in the sequencing data of a study of T cell responses to AZD1222 COVID-19 vaccine. From germline, CDR1 is MNHNS and CDR2 SASEGT. This CDR3 region has 14 residues. V lost 6 bases to trimming and J lost 8 bases; unmatched junction nucleotides: 8. Libraries were prepared by immunoSEQ multiplex PCR; TCRdb keeps only in-frame clonotypes and omits some of them. This sample has tens of thousands of clones; 80% occur once, and the top ten carry about 14%. This chain connects TRBV6-1 to TRBJ2-1; 9 positions agree with TRBD1. The specimen comprised peripheral blood, sampled 28 days after the second AZD1222 dose. The TCR was taken from an adult who received the AZD1222 COVID-19 vaccine. This chain's CDR3 is CASRTGGVIDEQFF. For the CDR3, the DNA is TGTGCCAGCAGGACAGGGGGTGTTATCGATGAGCAGTTCTTC.